Presented here are 4 T cell receptor beta chains from one specimen sequenced in a study of beta chain features in type 1 diabetes. General study findings and limits: In all four CD4+ subsets, TCRB CDR3 length was significantly, moderately reduced in type 1 diabetes.

Expressed TCRB transcripts were sequenced after all isolated RNA was converted to cDNA. Repertoires were generated with immunoSEQ multiplex PCR, while TCRdb's copy carries only in-frame clones and drops some. The sample holds about 160,000 clones, roughly 60% seen once. These TCRs' antigens remain unknown. What was sequenced was naive CD4+ T cells from blood. The receptors stem from a man aged 25 to 40 with type 1 diabetes.

The table lists this clone with a few counts. The chain combines TRBV6-6 with TRBJ2-3; D unresolved. Trimming pared 0 bases from V and 6 bases from J, leaving 10 bases between. The CDR3 sequence is 14 residues long. Germline V gives CDR1 MNHNY, CDR2 SVGAGI (reference sequence). The CDR3 bases are TGTGCCAGCAGTTACTCGAAATCCGGGGATACGCAGTATTTT. Translating it yields CASSYSKSGDTQYF.

This clone was seen more than once but under ten times. This rearrangement joins TRBV29-1 to TRBJ2-4; D may correspond to TRBD1 or TRBD2 (5 bases each). Per germline, CDR1 SQVTM and CDR2 ANQGSEA. The germline V and J ends were trimmed by 1 base and 4 bases, with 20 bases remaining between them. The CDR3 loop spans 17 amino acids. The CDR3 reads CSVEAFPSGTQKNIQYF. CDR3 coding DNA: TGCAGCGTTGAAGCTTTCCCTTCGGGGACGCAAAAAAACATTCAGTACTTC.

The J gene is TRBJ2-3, the V gene TRBV7-2; D is ambiguous. CDR3 length: 14 amino acids. From germline, CDR1 is SGHTA and CDR2 FQGNSA. The germline V and J ends were trimmed by 6 bases and 0 bases, with 10 bases remaining between them. The CDR3, as DNA: TGTGCCAGCAGATATACAGATAGCACAGATACGCAGTATTTT. Encoded protein: CASRYTDSTDTQYF.

The chain links TRBV2 to TRBJ2-5, with 13 bases matching TRBD2. Germline V gene data show CDR1 as SNHLY and CDR2 as FYNNEI. CDR3 length equals 16 residues. With 6 bases clipped from V and 3 bases from J, the junction kept 7 bases outside the gene matches. CDR3 sequence: CASRGPGLAGKETQYF. Here the CDR3 DNA reads TGTGCCAGCAGGGGACCGGGACTAGCGGGAAAAGAGACCCAGTACTTC.